One and the same sample provided the 8 T cell receptor beta chains below, sequenced in a study of blood T cell repertoires in COVID-19. Repertoires were generated with immunoSEQ multiplex PCR, while TCRdb's copy carries only in-frame clones and drops some. The sample lists about 370,000 clones; nearly 90% were seen once. The sample consisted of peripheral blood. The receptor set was obtained from a man between 18 and 35 years old with active or convalescent COVID-19.

The chain recombines TRBV6-1 with TRBJ1-1; 7 bases match TRBD1. After removal of 3 bases from V and 8 bases from J, the junction contained 9 bases not matched to a gene. This CDR3 contains 14 residues. Germline assignment: CDR1 MNHNS and CDR2 SASEGT. CDR3 protein: CASSDVSSTGEAFF. CDR3 DNA sequence: TGTGCCAGCAGTGACGTCTCATCGACAGGGGAAGCTTTCTTT.

V usage is TRBV5-1 and J usage is TRBJ1-2; D gene ambiguous. This CDR3 has 14 amino acids. The germline V gene has CDR1 SGHRS and CDR2 YFSETQ. Trimming stripped 4 bases from V and 8 bases from J, with 18 bases between. The CDR3 here is CASSVSQPGSGYTF. CDR3 nucleotides: TGCGCCAGCAGCGTTAGCCAGCCGGGGTCCGGCTACACCTTC.

The rearrangement joins TRBV6-2 or TRBV6-3 to TRBJ1-1, with 8 bases lining up with TRBD1. J gave up 5 bases and V 2 bases, and 7 bases lay outside the gene matches. The germline gives CDR1 MNHEY, CDR2 SVGEGT. The CDR3 runs to 15 residues. The DNA for the CDR3 is TGTGCCAGCAGTTACCCTAGGACAGGGTCAACTGAAGCTTTCTTT. Translated: CASSYPRTGSTEAFF.

J is TRBJ2-1 and V is TRBV7-9; tentative D call: TRBD2 (6 bases). Trimming stripped 4 bases from V and 7 bases from J, with 17 bases between. CDR1 SEHNR and CDR2 FQNEAQ come from the germline V gene (reference sequence). The CDR3 has 15 residues. DNA of the CDR3: TGTGCCAGCAGCTCTCCGGGACTGAAGGGGAATGAGCAGTTCTTC. This codes for CASSSPGLKGNEQFF.

The chain is built from TRBV19 and TRBJ1-1; 8 bases line up with TRBD1. CDR1 LNHDA and CDR2 SQIVND come from the germline V gene (reference sequence). This CDR3 spans 14 amino acids. The V and J ends lost 3 bases and 1 base, in that order; junction bases with no gene match: 1. The CDR3 DNA is TGTGCCAGTAGTATGGGGACAGGGAACACTGAAGCTTTCTTT. Residues: CASSMGTGNTEAFF.

The rearrangement uses TRBV30 and TRBJ2-1, with D perhaps TRBD2 (5 bases). Germline V gives CDR1 GTSNPN, CDR2 SVGIG (reference sequence). The V gene lost 4 bases and the J gene lost 9 bases, with 10 bases spanning the gap. This CDR3 has 11 residues. CDR3 in amino acids: CAWTPGGEQFF. In nucleotides, the CDR3 is TGTGCCTGGACACCAGGAGGTGAGCAGTTCTTC.

The chain links TRBV2 to TRBJ2-1; 15 bases map to TRBD2. V shed 4 bases and J 6 bases; nucleotides not matched to a gene: 7. In germline, CDR1 is SNHLY, CDR2 FYNNEI. The CDR3 has 17 amino acids. Here the CDR3 DNA reads TGTGCCAGCAGTGCACCAGGACTAGCGGGGGGGCTCAATGAGCAGTTCTTC. Amino acids: CASSAPGLAGGLNEQFF.

This clone has a handful of counts. The J gene is TRBJ2-7, the V gene TRBV10-3, with 7 bases aligning to TRBD1. This CDR3 has 16 residues. V trimming: 4 bases; J trimming: 1 base; junction bases outside the gene matches: 10. Germline V gene sequence: CDR1 ENHRY, CDR2 SYGVKD. CDR3 coding DNA: TGTGCCATCAGTGGCAGTGAGGGGGCCACTTCCTACGAGCAGTACTTC. Translation: CAISGSEGATSYEQYF.